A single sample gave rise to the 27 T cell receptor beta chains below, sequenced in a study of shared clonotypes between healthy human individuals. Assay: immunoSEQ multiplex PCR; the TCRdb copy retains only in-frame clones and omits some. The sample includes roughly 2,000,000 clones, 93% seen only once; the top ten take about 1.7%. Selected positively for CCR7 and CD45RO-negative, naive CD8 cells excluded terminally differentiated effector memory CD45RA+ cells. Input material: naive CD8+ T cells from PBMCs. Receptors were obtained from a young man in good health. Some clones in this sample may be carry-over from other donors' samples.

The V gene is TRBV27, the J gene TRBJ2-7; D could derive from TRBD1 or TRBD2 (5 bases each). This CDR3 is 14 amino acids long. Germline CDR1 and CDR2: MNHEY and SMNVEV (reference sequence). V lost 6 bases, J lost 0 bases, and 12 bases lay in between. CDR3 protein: CASRRYGGSYEQYF. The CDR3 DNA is TGTGCCAGCAGGAGATATGGGGGCTCCTACGAGCAGTACTTC.

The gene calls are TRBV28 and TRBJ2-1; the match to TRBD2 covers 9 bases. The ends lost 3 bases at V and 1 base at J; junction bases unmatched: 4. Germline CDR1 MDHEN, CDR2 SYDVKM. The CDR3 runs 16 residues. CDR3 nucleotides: TGTGCCAGCAGTTTCGAGCGGGAGGATTCCTACAATGAGCAGTTCTTC. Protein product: CASSFEREDSYNEQFF.

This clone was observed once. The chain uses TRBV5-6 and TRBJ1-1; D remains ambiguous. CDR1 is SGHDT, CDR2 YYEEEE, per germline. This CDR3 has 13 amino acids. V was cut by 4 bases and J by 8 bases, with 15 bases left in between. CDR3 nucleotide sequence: TGTGCCAGCAGCGCCGGGGTAACTCTAGAAGCTTTCTTT. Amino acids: CASSAGVTLEAFF. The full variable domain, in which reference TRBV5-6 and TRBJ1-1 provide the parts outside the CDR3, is DAGVTQSPTHLIKTRGQQVTLRCSPKSGHDTVSWYQQALGQGPQFIFQYYEEEERQRGNFPDRFSGHQFPNYSSELNVNALLLGDSALYLCASSAGVTLEAFFGQGTRLTVV.

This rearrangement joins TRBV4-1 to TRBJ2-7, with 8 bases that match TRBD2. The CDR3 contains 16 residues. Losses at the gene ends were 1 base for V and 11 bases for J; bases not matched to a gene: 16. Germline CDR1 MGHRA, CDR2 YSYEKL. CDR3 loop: CASSQGHTGLDSSEYF. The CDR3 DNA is TGCGCCAGCAGCCAAGGTCATACGGGACTAGATTCTTCGGAGTACTTC.

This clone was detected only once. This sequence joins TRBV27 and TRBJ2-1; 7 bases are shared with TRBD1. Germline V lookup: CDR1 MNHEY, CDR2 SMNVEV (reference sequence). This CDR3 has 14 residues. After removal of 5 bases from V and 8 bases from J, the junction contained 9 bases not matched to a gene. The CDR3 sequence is CASSQGDNVDEQFF. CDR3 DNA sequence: TGTGCCAGCAGTCAGGGGGACAACGTGGATGAGCAGTTCTTC.

CDR3 in amino acids: CASGLEGQGLSKTEAFF. For the CDR3, the DNA is TGTGCTAGTGGTTTGGAGGGGCAGGGACTAAGCAAAACTGAAGCTTTCTTT. The rearrangement uses TRBV12-5 and TRBJ1-1; D possibly corresponds to TRBD1 (5 bases). The CDR3 spans 17 residues. Germline CDR1 is LGHNT and CDR2 is FRNRAP. The germline V and J ends were trimmed by 1 base and 5 bases, with 20 bases remaining between them.

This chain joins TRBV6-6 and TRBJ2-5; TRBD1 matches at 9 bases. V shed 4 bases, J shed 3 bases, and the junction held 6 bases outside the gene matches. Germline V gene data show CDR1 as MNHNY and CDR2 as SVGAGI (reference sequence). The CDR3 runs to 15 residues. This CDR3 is CASSSPRTGEETQYF. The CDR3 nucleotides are TGTGCCAGCAGTTCGCCTAGGACAGGGGAAGAGACCCAGTACTTC.

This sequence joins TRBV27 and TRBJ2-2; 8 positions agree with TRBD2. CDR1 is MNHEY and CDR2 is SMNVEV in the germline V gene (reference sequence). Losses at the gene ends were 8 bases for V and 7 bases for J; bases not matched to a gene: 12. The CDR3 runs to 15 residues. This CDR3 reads CASGTPPGRGGELFF. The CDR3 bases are TGTGCCAGCGGTACACCCCCCGGGAGGGGCGGGGAGCTGTTTTTT.

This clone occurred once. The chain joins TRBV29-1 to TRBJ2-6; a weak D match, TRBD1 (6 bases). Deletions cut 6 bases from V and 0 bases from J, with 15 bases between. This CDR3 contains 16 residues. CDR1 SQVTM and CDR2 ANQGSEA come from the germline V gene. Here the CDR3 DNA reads TGCAGCGTATGGGACACCAAAGACTCTGGGGCCAACGTCCTGACTTTC. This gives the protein CSVWDTKDSGANVLTF. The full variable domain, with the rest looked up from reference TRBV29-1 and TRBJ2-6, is SAVISQKPSRDICQRGTSLTIQCQVDSQVTMMFWYRQQPGQSLTLIATANQGSEATYESGFVIDKFPISRPNLTFSTLTVSNMSPEDSSIYLCSVWDTKDSGANVLTFGAGSRLTVL.

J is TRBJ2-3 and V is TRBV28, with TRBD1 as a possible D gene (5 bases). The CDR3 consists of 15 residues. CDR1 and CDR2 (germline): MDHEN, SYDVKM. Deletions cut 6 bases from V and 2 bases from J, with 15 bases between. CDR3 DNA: TGTGCCAGCAGCCCTCCCGACAGTTACACAGATACGCAGTATTTT. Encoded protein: CASSPPDSYTDTQYF.

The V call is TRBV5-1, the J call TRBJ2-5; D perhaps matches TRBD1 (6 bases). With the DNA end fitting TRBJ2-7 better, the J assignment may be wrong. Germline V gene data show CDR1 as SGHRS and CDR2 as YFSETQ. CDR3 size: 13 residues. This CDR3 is CASRDSPAYEQYF. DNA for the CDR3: TGCGCCAGCAGGGACAGCCCTGCCTACGAGCAGTACTTC.

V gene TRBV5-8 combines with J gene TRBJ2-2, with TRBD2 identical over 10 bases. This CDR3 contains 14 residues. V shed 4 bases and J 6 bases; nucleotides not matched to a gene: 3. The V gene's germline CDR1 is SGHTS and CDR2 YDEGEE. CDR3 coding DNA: TGTGCCAGCAGCCCTGGGACTAGCGCCGGGGAGCTGTTTTTT. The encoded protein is CASSPGTSAGELFF. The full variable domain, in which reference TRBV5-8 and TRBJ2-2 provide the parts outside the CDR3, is EAGVTQSPTHLIKTRGQQATLRCSPISGHTSVYWYQQALGLGLQFLLWYDEGEERNRGNFPPRFSGRQFPNYSSELNVNALELEDSALYLCASSPGTSAGELFFGEGSRLTVL.

The CDR3 DNA sequence: TGTGCCAGCAGCCCCGGGGTTGAGACTGAAGCTTTCTTT. As protein: CASSPGVETEAFF. The rearrangement joins TRBV5-5 to TRBJ1-1; no definite D call. The germline gives CDR1 SGHKS, CDR2 YYEKEE (reference sequence). The CDR3 is 13 residues long. The ends were cut back, 4 bases at V and 5 bases at J, with 12 bases in the middle.

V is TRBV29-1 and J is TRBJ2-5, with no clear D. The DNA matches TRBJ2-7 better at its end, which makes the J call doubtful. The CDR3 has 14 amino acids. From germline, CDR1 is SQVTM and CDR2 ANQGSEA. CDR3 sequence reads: CSVVEPSQIYEQYF. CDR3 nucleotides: TGCAGCGTTGTAGAACCTTCCCAAATCTACGAGCAGTACTTC.

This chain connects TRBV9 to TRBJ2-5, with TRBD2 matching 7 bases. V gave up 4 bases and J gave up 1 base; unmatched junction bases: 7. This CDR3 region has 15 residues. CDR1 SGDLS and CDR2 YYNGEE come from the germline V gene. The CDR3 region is CASSQRAGTQETQYF. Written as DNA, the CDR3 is TGTGCCAGCAGCCAACGAGCGGGAACCCAAGAGACCCAGTACTTC.

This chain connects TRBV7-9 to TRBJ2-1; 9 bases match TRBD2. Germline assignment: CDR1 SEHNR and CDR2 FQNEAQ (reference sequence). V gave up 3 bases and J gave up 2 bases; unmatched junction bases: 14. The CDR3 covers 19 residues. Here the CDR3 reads CASSFSVRLAGPAYNEQFF. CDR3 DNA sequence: TGTGCCAGCAGCTTTTCGGTTCGGCTAGCGGGACCTGCCTACAATGAGCAGTTCTTC.

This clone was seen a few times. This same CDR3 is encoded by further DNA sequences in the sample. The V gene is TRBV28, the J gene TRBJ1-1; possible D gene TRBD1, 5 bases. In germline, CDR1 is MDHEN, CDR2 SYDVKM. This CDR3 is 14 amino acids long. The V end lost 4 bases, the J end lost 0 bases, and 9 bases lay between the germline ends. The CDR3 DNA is TGTGCCAGCAGTTCGGGGACGGTGAACACTGAAGCTTTCTTT. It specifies CASSSGTVNTEAFF. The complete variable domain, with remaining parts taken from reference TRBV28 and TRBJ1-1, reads DVKVTQSSRYLVKRTGEKVFLECVQDMDHENMFWYRQDPGLGLRLIYFSYDVKMKEKGDIPEGYSVSREKKERFSLILESASTNQTSMYLCASSSGTVNTEAFFGQGTRLTVV.

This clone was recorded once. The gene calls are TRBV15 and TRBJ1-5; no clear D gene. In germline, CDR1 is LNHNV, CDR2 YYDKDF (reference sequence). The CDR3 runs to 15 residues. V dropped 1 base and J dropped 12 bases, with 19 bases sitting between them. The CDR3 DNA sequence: TGTGCCACCAGCAGAGCCAACGTAAATATAATAGTCCAGCATTTT. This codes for CATSRANVNIIVQHF.

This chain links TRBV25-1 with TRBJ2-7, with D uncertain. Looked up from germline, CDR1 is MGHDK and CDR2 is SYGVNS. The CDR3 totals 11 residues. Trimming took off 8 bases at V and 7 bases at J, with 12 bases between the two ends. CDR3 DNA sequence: TGTGCCAGCTGCTCGGGCTGGGAGCAGTACTTC. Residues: CASCSGWEQYF.

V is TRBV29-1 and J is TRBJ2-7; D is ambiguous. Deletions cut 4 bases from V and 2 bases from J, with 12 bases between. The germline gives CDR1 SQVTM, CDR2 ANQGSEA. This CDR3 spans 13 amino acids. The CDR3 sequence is CSVGWALPYEQYF. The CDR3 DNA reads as TGCAGCGTTGGGTGGGCTTTACCCTACGAGCAGTACTTC.

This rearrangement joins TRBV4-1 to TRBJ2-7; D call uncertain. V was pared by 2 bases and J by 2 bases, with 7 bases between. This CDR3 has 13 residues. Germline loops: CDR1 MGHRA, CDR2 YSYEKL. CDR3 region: CASSQQEPYEQYF. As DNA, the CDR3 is TGCGCCAGCAGCCAACAGGAACCCTACGAGCAGTACTTC.

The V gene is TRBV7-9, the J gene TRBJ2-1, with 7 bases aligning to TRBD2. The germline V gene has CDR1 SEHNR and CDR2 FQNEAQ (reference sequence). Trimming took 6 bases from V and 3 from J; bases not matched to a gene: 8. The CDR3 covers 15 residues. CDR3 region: CASRSGEGSYNEQFF. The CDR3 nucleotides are TGTGCCAGCAGGTCCGGGGAGGGGAGCTACAATGAGCAGTTCTTC.

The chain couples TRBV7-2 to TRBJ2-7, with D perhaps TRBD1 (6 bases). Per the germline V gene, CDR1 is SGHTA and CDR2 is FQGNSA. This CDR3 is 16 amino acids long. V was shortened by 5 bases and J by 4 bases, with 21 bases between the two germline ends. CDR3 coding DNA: TGTGCCAGCAGCCAGCATAGCGCGTTAGGGGGATACGAGCAGTACTTC. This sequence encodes CASSQHSALGGYEQYF.

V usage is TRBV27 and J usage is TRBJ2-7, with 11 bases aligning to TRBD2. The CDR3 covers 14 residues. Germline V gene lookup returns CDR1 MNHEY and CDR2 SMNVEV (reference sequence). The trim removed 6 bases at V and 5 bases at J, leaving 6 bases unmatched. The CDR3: CASRIAGGPDEQYF. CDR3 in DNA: TGTGCCAGCAGAATAGCGGGAGGGCCGGACGAGCAGTACTTC.

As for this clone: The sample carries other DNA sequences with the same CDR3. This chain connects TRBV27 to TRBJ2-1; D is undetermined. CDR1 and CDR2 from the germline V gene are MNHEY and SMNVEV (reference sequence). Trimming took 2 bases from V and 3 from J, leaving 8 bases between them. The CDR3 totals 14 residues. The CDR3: CASSLVGIYNEQFF. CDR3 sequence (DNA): TGTGCCAGCAGTTTAGTGGGGATCTACAATGAGCAGTTCTTC.

This CDR3 reads CASSEQGAMNTEAFF. The CDR3, as DNA: TGTGCCAGCAGTGAACAGGGGGCTATGAACACTGAAGCTTTCTTT. This chain links TRBV6-4 with TRBJ1-1; 9 nucleotides agree with TRBD1. Germline loops: CDR1 MRHNA, CDR2 SNTAGT. V lost 3 bases to trimming and J lost 0 bases; unmatched junction nucleotides: 2. The CDR3 has 15 amino acids.

The DNA for the CDR3 is TGTGCCAGCAGTTTATATGGTAGCGGGGCATACGAGCAGTACTTC. This sequence encodes CASSLYGSGAYEQYF. This rearrangement joins TRBV27 to TRBJ2-7; 8 bases map to TRBD2. The V segment lost 1 base and the J segment 4 bases; nucleotides outside the gene matches: 6. This CDR3 is 15 amino acids long. CDR1 is MNHEY and CDR2 is SMNVEV in the germline V gene (reference sequence).